Listed here are 13 T cell receptor beta chains from one sample, sequenced in a study of T cell changes during pregnancy in multiple sclerosis. TCRdb's table, derived via immunoSEQ multiplex PCR, lists solely in-frame clones and lacks some. The sample lists around 40,000 clones, over 85% seen once, with 0.65% to 0.95% in the top ten. Source: CD4+ T cells from peripheral blood mononuclear cells, taken after pregnancy. These receptors were taken from a female donor in good health, enrolled as a control in a pregnancy study.

The gene calls are TRBV6-6 and TRBJ1-2, with a tentative D call TRBD1 (5 bases). CDR1 is MNHNY and CDR2 is SVGAGI in the germline V gene (reference sequence). V was trimmed by 6 bases and J by 0 bases, leaving 11 bases between them. The length of the CDR3 is 14 residues. Here the CDR3 reads CASRGGPSNYGYTF. DNA of the CDR3: TGTGCCAGCAGGGGGGGTCCTTCTAACTATGGCTACACCTTC.

The chain links TRBV28 to TRBJ1-6; a weak D match, TRBD1 (6 bases). The CDR3 sequence is 15 residues long. The germline gives CDR1 MDHEN, CDR2 SYDVKM. Trimming took 7 bases from V and 2 from J, leaving 12 bases between them. The CDR3 DNA sequence: TGTGCCAGCAAGAGGGGGAACCCCTATAATTCACCCCTCCACTTT. Translating it yields CASKRGNPYNSPLHF.

The chain employs TRBV15 and TRBJ2-1, with 9 positions matching TRBD2. Trimming at V came to 4 bases and at J to 1 base, leaving 2 bases not matched to a gene. The V gene's germline CDR1 is LNHNV and CDR2 YYDKDF (reference sequence). The CDR3 length is 15 residues. The CDR3 sequence is CATSTSGTSYNEQFF. CDR3 sequence (DNA): TGTGCCACCAGCACTAGCGGGACATCCTACAATGAGCAGTTCTTC.

The chain uses TRBV4-3 and TRBJ1-6; 8 bases line up with TRBD1. J gave up 7 bases and V 2 bases, and 7 bases lay outside the gene matches. CDR1 and CDR2 (germline): LGHNA, YSLEER. The CDR3 is 16 residues long. Written as DNA, the CDR3 is TGCGCCAGCAGCCAATCTCGGACAGGGCCGAATTCACCCCTCCACTTT. Residues: CASSQSRTGPNSPLHF.

The chain carries TRBV10-3 and TRBJ2-7; D gene ambiguous. The CDR3 totals 10 residues. V shed 7 bases and J shed 5 bases, with 6 bases lying between them. Germline CDR1 ENHRY, CDR2 SYGVKD. The CDR3 DNA reads as TGTGCCATCACCTTCCACGAGCAGTACTTC. Its translation: CAITFHEQYF.

V gene TRBV6-1 combines with J gene TRBJ1-6, with D possibly being TRBD1 (5 bases). Trimming left V 7 bases short and J 5 bases short, with 9 bases between. The V gene's germline CDR1 is MNHNS and CDR2 SASEGT. The CDR3 is 13 amino acids. Here the CDR3 reads CASIDRNNSPLHF. In DNA form, the CDR3 reads TGTGCCAGCATAGACAGAAATAATTCACCCCTCCACTTT.

The chain is built from TRBV28 and TRBJ2-7; 7 bases match TRBD2. The V segment lost 5 bases and the J segment 4 bases; nucleotides outside the gene matches: 14. The CDR3 covers 16 residues. The germline CDR1 and CDR2 sequences are MDHEN and SYDVKM. The DNA for the CDR3 is TGTGCCAGCAGTCCTTTGGGAGCGGGGTATTTTTACGAGCAGTACTTC. Amino acids: CASSPLGAGYFYEQYF.

The chain uses TRBV5-1 and TRBJ1-4; no definite D call. V was clipped by 4 bases and J by 0 bases, with 10 bases between them. Germline V lookup: CDR1 SGHRS, CDR2 YFSETQ. The CDR3 sequence is 15 residues long. CDR3 residues: CASSGSGATNEKLFF. CDR3 in DNA: TGCGCCAGCAGCGGCAGTGGTGCAACTAATGAAAAACTGTTTTTT.

This clone occurred once. The chain has TRBV21-1 and TRBJ2-4; the table's D call of TRBD2 was not tested on the DNA. TRBV21-1 is a pseudogene locus. CDR3 length: 17 residues. Here the CDR3 reads CASSAKGAGLAKNIQYF. The CDR3 DNA sequence: TGTGCCAGCAGCGCTAAAGGAGCGGGCCTAGCCAAAAACATTCAGTACTTC.

The chain recombines TRBV30 with TRBJ1-1; a weak D match, TRBD1 (6 bases). Germline values: CDR1 GTSNPN, CDR2 SVGIG (reference sequence). V was clipped by 4 bases and J by 1 base, with 19 bases between them. This CDR3 spans 16 amino acids. The CDR3 sequence: CAWIRIATRGNTEAFF. The CDR3 region has the DNA TGTGCCTGGATACGTATCGCTACCAGGGGGAACACTGAAGCTTTCTTT.

The table lists this clone with a count of one. The V and J genes are TRBV7-6 and TRBJ2-5; 11 bases are shared with TRBD1. The CDR3 sequence is 15 residues long. V shed 6 bases and J 3 bases; nucleotides not matched to a gene: 6. The germline gives CDR1 SGHVS, CDR2 FNYEAQ. The CDR3 DNA reads as TGTGCCAGCAGAAGGGGACAGGGGGAAAAAGAGACCCAGTACTTC. Its protein product is CASRRGQGEKETQYF.

CDR3 sequence: CASSRDNAGGTEAFF. DNA of the CDR3: TGTGCCAGCAGCCGCGATAATGCAGGGGGCACTGAAGCTTTCTTT. The chain has TRBV7-3 and TRBJ1-1; 7 bases fit TRBD1. CDR3 length: 15 residues. The V and J ends lost 5 bases and 4 bases, in that order; junction bases with no gene match: 10. Germline loops: CDR1 SGHTA, CDR2 FQGTGA.

For the CDR3, the DNA is TGTGCCAGCAGTGACTCGAGGGGGGGGAACACTGAAGCTTTCTTT. Its protein is CASSDSRGGNTEAFF. The V and J genes are TRBV6-4 and TRBJ1-1; tentatively, D is TRBD1 (6 bases). From germline, CDR1 is MRHNA and CDR2 SNTAGT. Trimming shortened V by 0 bases and J by 1 base, and 9 bases separated the two germline ends. This CDR3 has 15 residues.